This TCR beta chain was recovered during a study of blood T cell repertoires in COVID-19 (dated by TCRdb to 2019 to 2021). Regarding the research as a whole: Collaborator samples came from the United States, Italy and Spain and covered acute and convalescent phases of COVID-19. The prospective study material was composed of cDNA or gDNA derived from T cells, B-cell-depleted T cells, or PBMCs. The dataset comprised deeply sampled blood TCRbeta repertoires from subjects exposed to, actively infected with, or recovered from COVID-19. A freely available public database, intended as a resource for researchers studying the immune response to SARS-CoV-2, is where the repertoires were released. Samples came from the ongoing ImmuneRACE study (first 160 participants) plus 1,254 subjects from 6 global collaborators. A de-identified subject ID, COVID-19 status, age in years and sex were almost always included in the sample metadata. Where available, HLA class I and class II types were taken from metadata supplied by the sample provider and were not determined by assay-based typing.

General conclusions and limits of the study: The quantity of clinical and demographic metadata differed by source and by participant and was supplied without curation.

A second Seattle source provided samples from volunteer blood donors who had recovered from COVID-19. The collaborating institutions used their own protocols to collect whole blood in K2EDTA tubes. Collaborator samples were shipped for TCRbeta analysis as frozen whole blood, isolated PBMCs, or DNA extracted from either sample type. Based on the germline V gene, the CDR1 and CDR2 sequences are MNHEY and SVGAGI. The cysteine opens and the phenylalanine closes a CDR3 of 14 amino acids. Just CDR3 DNA is preserved here, 42 bases in frame from base 1. The V end gives up 5 bases and the J end 4 bases, leaving 6 bases in the junction not matched to a gene. The immunoSEQ Assay, a bias-controlled multiplex PCR, was used to amplify TCRbeta CDR3 regions from genomic DNA. As for the authors' bioinformatics: The number of nucleated cells in each sample was estimated from the amplification of reference gene primers within the assay. To quantify the absolute abundance of each unique TCRbeta CDR3 rearrangement, sequence reads were collapsed and filtered. Productive Simpson clonality was computed per sample as the square root of Simpson's diversity index over productive rearrangements. TCRdb stores this immuneACCESS table with in-frame sequences only. Part of the clones is absent; in the studies checked, under half of the shortfall reflects unresolved V genes, and no reason is known for the rest. That table is the source of V, J and clone size, and D and trimming were worked out from the DNA. For this sample the table gives over 250,000 clones, of which approximately 83% were detected only once. The ten largest clonotypes hold 8.5% to 9.5% of the sample.

In regard to this clone: This clone's antigen is unknown. Within one base of it there is no much larger clone, and no base qualities were kept.

The chain is assembled from TRBV6-5 and TRBJ1-2; the junction holds 8 bases that match TRBD1. This sequence was found in a woman aged 45-59 years who had recovered from COVID-19. The material sequenced was peripheral blood. The CDR3 protein: CASSPGQGSYGYTF. DNA sequence: TGTGCCAGCAGTCCCGGACAGGGAAGCTATGGCTACACCTTC.